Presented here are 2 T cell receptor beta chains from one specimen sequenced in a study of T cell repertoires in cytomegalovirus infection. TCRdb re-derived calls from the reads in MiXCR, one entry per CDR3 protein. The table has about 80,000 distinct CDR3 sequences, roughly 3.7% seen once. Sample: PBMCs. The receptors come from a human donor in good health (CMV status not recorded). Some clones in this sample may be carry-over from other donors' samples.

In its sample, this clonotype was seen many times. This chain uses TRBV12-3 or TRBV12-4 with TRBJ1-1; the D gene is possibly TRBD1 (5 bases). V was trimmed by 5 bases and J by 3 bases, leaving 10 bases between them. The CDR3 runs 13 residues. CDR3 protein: CASSAQEYTEAFF. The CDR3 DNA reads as TGTGCCAGCAGTGCACAGGAGTACACTGAAGCTTTCTTT.

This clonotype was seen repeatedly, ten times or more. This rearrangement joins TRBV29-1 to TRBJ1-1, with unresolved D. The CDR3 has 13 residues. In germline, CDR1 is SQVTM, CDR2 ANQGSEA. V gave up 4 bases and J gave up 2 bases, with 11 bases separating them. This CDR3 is CSVGSGPNTEAFF. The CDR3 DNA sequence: TGCAGCGTTGGCTCTGGCCCTAACACTGAAGCTTTCTTT.